Listed below are T cell receptor beta chains from one sample, sequenced in a study of blood T cells in healthy people across ages. Each CDR3 protein is one row after TCRdb ran MiXCR on the 5' RACE reads. The repertoire has over 700,000 distinct CDR3 sequences, about 53% of them found once; the top ten carry about 38%. Sample: blood. The receptors derive from a man at least 80 years old in good health. The CDR3 runs from the conserved cysteine through the conserved F or W. The order of the fields is V gene, J gene, D gene, clone size, CDR3 DNA, CDR3 protein. D genes are given only for firm matches. The size entry is marked missing in some rows and otherwise reads once, few, many or a size class.

>TRBV12-3/TRBV12-4|TRBJ2-1|NA|many
TGTGCCAGCCACTGGTACAACTTAGGGGCTAGCCAATACAATGAGCAGTTCTTC
CASHWYNLGASQYNEQFF
>TRBV9|TRBJ2-4|TRBD1|NA
TGTGCCAGCACCCTGGGACAGGGGGCAGGAGAGCAGTACTTC
CASTLGQGAGEQYF
>TRBV3-1|TRBJ2-3|NA|NA
TGTGCCAGCAGCCAAAGTCGGGGAGGCGGGACAGATACGCAGTATTTT
CASSQSRGGGTDTQYF
>TRBV20-1|TRBJ2-3|NA|NA
TGCAGTGCTAGTACGCCAGGGAGGAGCACAGATACGCAGTATTTT
CSASTPGRSTDTQYF
>TRBV3-1|TRBJ1-1|NA|NA
TGTGCCAGCAGCCAAGATTACACTGAAGCTTTCTTT
CASSQDYTEAFF
>TRBV20-1|TRBJ2-3|NA|NA
TGCAGTGGGGAGGGGGGCACAGATACGCAGTATTTT
CSGEGGTDTQYF
>TRBV9|TRBJ2-1|TRBD2|NA
TGTGCCAGCAGCGTCTACCCGACCGGGACTAGCGGAGACAATGAGCAGTTCTTC
CASSVYPTGTSGDNEQFF
>TRBV7-3|TRBJ2-7|NA|NA
TGTGCCAGCAGCGGAAGCCCCCGTTACGAGCAGTACTTC
CASSGSPRYEQYF
>TRBV20-1|TRBJ1-6|TRBD1|NA
TGCAGTGCTAGGGGACCGGGACAGGGTAATAATTCACCCCTCCACTTT
CSARGPGQGNNSPLHF
>TRBV20-1|TRBJ2-1|TRBD2|NA
TGCAGTGCTAGAGCGGGAGGGCCCAACAATGAGCAGTTCTTC
CSARAGGPNNEQFF
>TRBV29-1|TRBJ2-7|NA|few
TGCAGCGTGGAGAAAAACACCGGCTCCTACGAGCAGTACTTC
CSVEKNTGSYEQYF
>TRBV6-1|TRBJ2-7|TRBD1|NA
TGTGCCAGCAGTGTGGACAGGGGCTACGAGCAGTACTTC
CASSVDRGYEQYF
>TRBV18|TRBJ2-3|NA|NA
TGTGCCAGCTCATCACAAAATCTCCGGGACCGAGAGCACAGATACGCGTATTTT
CASSSQNLRDREHRYAYF
>TRBV5-1|TRBJ2-1|NA|NA
TGCGCCAGCAGCCCCCACACAGGCTACAATGAGCAGTTCTTC
CASSPHTGYNEQFF
>TRBV24-1|TRBJ1-5|NA|NA
TGTGCCACCAGTGAGTCGGGCCGGAATCAGCCCCAGCATTTT
CATSESGRNQPQHF
>TRBV20-1|TRBJ1-4|NA|NA
TGCAGTGCTAGACCCGCGGGGGTCCGGGAAAAACTGTTTTTT
CSARPAGVREKLFF
>TRBV12-5|TRBJ2-7|TRBD1|NA
TGTGCTAGTGGTTTGCCAAACCGGGACAGGGGGCCTAACGAGCAGTACTTC
CASGLPNRDRGPNEQYF
>TRBV20-1|TRBJ2-7|TRBD1|few
TGCAGTGCTCGCGGACAGGGGCGTGACGAGCAGTACTTC
CSARGQGRDEQYF
>TRBV9|TRBJ2-7|NA|NA
TGTGCCAGCAGCGTAGTACCAGCTCCGACCTACGAGCAGTACTTC
CASSVVPAPTYEQYF
>TRBV20-1|TRBJ2-7|TRBD1|NA
TGCAGTGCTAGAGATACCGGGACAGGGAACGAGCAGTACTTC
CSARDTGTGNEQYF
>TRBV7-2|TRBJ1-1|NA|NA
TGTGCCAGCAGCGGCCGCTGGGTCTCTGAAGCTTTCTTT
CASSGRWVSEAFF
>TRBV6-5|TRBJ2-7|TRBD2|NA
TGTGCCAGCAGTCAGGGACTAGCGGGACACGAGCAGTACTTC
CASSQGLAGHEQYF
>TRBV20-1|TRBJ2-3|NA|NA
TGCAGTGCTGGGACGGTCACAGATACGCAGTATTTT
CSAGTVTDTQYF
>TRBV3-1|TRBJ1-2|NA|few
TGTGCCAGCAGCCAACAAGGCAGGGTTGAACCTAACTATGGCTACACCTTC
CASSQQGRVEPNYGYTF
>TRBV6-6|TRBJ1-2|TRBD1|NA
TGTGCCAGCAGTTACGAGAGACAGGGGGGTGGCTACACCTTC
CASSYERQGGGYTF
>TRBV2|TRBJ2-2|NA|NA
TGTGCCAGCAGTGAAACGGTACCGAACACCGGGGAGCTGTTTTTT
CASSETVPNTGELFF
>TRBV10-2|TRBJ1-6|NA|NA
TGCGCCAGCACATCAGGAGGGTCCGATTCACCCCTCCACTTT
CASTSGGSDSPLHF
>TRBV18|TRBJ2-7|TRBD1|NA
TGTGCCAGCTCAACAGGCAAGGGACAGTCCTACGAGCAGTACTTC
CASSTGKGQSYEQYF